Listed here are 22 T cell receptor beta chains from one sample, sequenced in a study of shared clonotypes between healthy human individuals. Clones were read by immunoSEQ multiplex PCR, and TCRdb kept only the in-frame ones, dropping some. The sample has some 2.3 million clones; 85% to 95% are singletons. Sequenced material: naive CD4+ T cells from PBMCs. Subset specified: CD45RA+ positively selected. The receptors originated from a man aged 18 to 29 in good health. Some clones in this sample may be carry-over from other donors' samples.

This rearrangement joins TRBV5-6 to TRBJ2-1, with 11 bases fitting TRBD2. Germline loops: CDR1 SGHDT, CDR2 YYEEEE. Trimming cost V 2 bases and J 7 bases; bases outside gene matches: 5. This CDR3 is 15 amino acids long. CDR3 sequence (DNA): TGTGCCAGCAGCTTCGGACTAGCGGGTGGGAATGAGCAGTTCTTC. Its translation is CASSFGLAGGNEQFF.

This clone showed up just once. The chain carries TRBV5-1 and TRBJ2-2; 9 nucleotides agree with TRBD2. The CDR3 runs 14 residues. Losses at the gene ends were 6 bases for V and 0 bases for J; bases not matched to a gene: 0. The germline V gene encodes CDR1 SGHRS and CDR2 YFSETQ. CDR3 loop: CASTSGANTGELFF. The CDR3 DNA follows: TGCGCCAGCACTAGCGGGGCGAACACCGGGGAGCTGTTTTTT.

The chain couples TRBV6-1 to TRBJ1-1; D gene uncertain. The V and J ends lost 2 bases and 4 bases respectively, with 8 bases between them. The CDR3 has 13 amino acids. Germline values: CDR1 MNHNS, CDR2 SASEGT. CDR3 DNA: TGTGCCAGCAGTGAATGGTCCGGCACTGAAGCTTTCTTT. Translation: CASSEWSGTEAFF.

This clone appeared once. This chain joins TRBV5-1 and TRBJ2-1; D gene unclear. V lost 3 bases and J 0 bases, leaving 13 bases between the germline ends. The V gene's germline CDR1 is SGHRS and CDR2 YFSETQ. The CDR3 spans 16 residues. Here the CDR3 DNA reads TGCGCCAGCAGCTCCCGAGAAACGAGCTCCTACAATGAGCAGTTCTTC. This gives the protein CASSSRETSSYNEQFF. The full variable domain, rest sourced from reference TRBV5-1 and TRBJ2-1, is KAGVTQTPRYLIKTRGQQVTLSCSPISGHRSVSWYQQTPGQGLQFLFEYFSETQRNKGNFPGRFSGRQFSNSRSEMNVSTLELGDSALYLCASSSRETSSYNEQFFGPGTRLTVL.

The chain recombines TRBV7-8 with TRBJ2-3, with TRBD2 matching 11 bases. The CDR3 extends over 17 amino acids. CDR1 is SGHVS and CDR2 is FQNEAQ in the germline V gene. V shed 5 bases, J shed 3 bases, and the junction held 10 bases outside the gene matches. Here the CDR3 reads CASSLIIAGGFTDTQYF. The CDR3, as DNA: TGTGCCAGCAGCCTTATCATAGCGGGAGGGTTTACAGATACGCAGTATTTT.

The chain is built from TRBV11-2 and TRBJ2-1, with no clear D. Germline V gene data show CDR1 as SGHAT and CDR2 as FQNNGV. This CDR3 region has 10 residues. Trimming shortened V by 6 bases and J by 4 bases, and 1 base separated the two germline ends. Here the CDR3 DNA reads TGTGCCAGCAGTTACAATGAGCAGTTCTTC. Protein product: CASSYNEQFF.

The chain links TRBV28 to TRBJ1-4; tentatively, D is TRBD1 (5 bases). The CDR3 extends over 12 amino acids. Germline V lookup: CDR1 MDHEN, CDR2 SYDVKM. Trimming cost V 6 bases and J 15 bases, with 17 bases left between them. CDR3 nucleotide sequence: TGTGCCAGCAGCCTTTCCCCCGGGGGAGTGTTTTTT. Translation gives CASSLSPGGVFF. The variable domain in full, completed from reference TRBV28 and TRBJ1-4, reads DVKVTQSSRYLVKRTGEKVFLECVQDMDHENMFWYRQDPGLGLRLIYFSYDVKMKEKGDIPEGYSVSREKKERFSLILESASTNQTSMYLCASSLSPGGVFFGSGTQLSVL.

The rearrangement uses TRBV6-5 and TRBJ1-2; tentatively, D is TRBD1 (6 bases). The CDR3 length is 14 residues. Germline-derived CDR1 and CDR2 are MNHEY and SVGAGI. V was pared by 6 bases and J by 4 bases, with 15 bases between. The CDR3, as DNA: TGTGCCAGCAGGCCTCAGGGGTATAGCTATGGCTACACCTTC. Protein sequence: CASRPQGYSYGYTF.

This rearrangement joins TRBV6-6 to TRBJ2-3; no reliable D call. The CDR3 spans 12 residues. Germline V gene sequence: CDR1 MNHNY, CDR2 SVGAGI (reference sequence). With 2 bases removed from V and 6 bases from J, the gap between germline ends came to 6 bases. CDR3 amino acids: CASSYLIDTQYF. DNA of the CDR3: TGTGCCAGCAGTTACCTCATCGATACGCAGTATTTT.

V and J are TRBV5-1 and TRBJ2-1; no clear D. The CDR3 sequence is 14 residues long. Per the germline V gene, CDR1 is SGHRS and CDR2 is YFSETQ. With 3 bases removed from V and 6 bases from J, the gap between germline ends came to 13 bases. CDR3 bases: TGCGCCAGCAGCTCCAATATGGGTCTCAATGAGCAGTTCTTC. This translates into CASSSNMGLNEQFF.

V is TRBV27 and J is TRBJ1-5, with 9 bases aligning to TRBD1. The CDR3 has 16 residues. CDR1 and CDR2 from the germline V gene are MNHEY and SMNVEV (reference sequence). J lost 8 bases, V lost 5 bases, and 13 bases had no gene match. The CDR3 spells CASSALTGGRGKPQHF. CDR3 coding DNA: TGTGCCAGCAGTGCCTTGACAGGGGGAAGAGGGAAGCCCCAGCATTTT.

Note on this clone: Within the sample, other DNA sequences also encode this same CDR3. This chain connects TRBV6-5 to TRBJ1-3; TRBD1 matches 11 bases. V lost 5 bases, J lost 7 bases, and 4 bases stayed unmatched. There are 14 residues in the CDR3. Germline V gene sequence: CDR1 MNHEY, CDR2 SVGAGI. The CDR3 here is CASSPDRGRNTIYF. The CDR3 coding sequence is TGTGCCAGCAGTCCGGACAGGGGGCGGAACACCATATATTTT.

The V gene is TRBV9, the J gene TRBJ2-1; TRBD2 might be the D (7 bases). Deletions cut 4 bases from V and 8 bases from J, with 25 bases between. In germline, CDR1 is SGDLS, CDR2 YYNGEE. The CDR3 loop spans 17 amino acids. CDR3 in DNA: TGTGCCAGCAGCCTACTGGGAGGGGGAGCGGGCGGTCATGAGCAGTTCTTC. Translated: CASSLLGGGAGGHEQFF.

In DNA form, the CDR3 reads TGCGCCAGCAGCATTCTAAGGGGCCAGGGGGCCTACAATGAGCAGTTCTTC. Residues: CASSILRGQGAYNEQFF. V usage is TRBV5-1 and J usage is TRBJ2-1; TRBD1 matches at 7 bases. Germline loops: CDR1 SGHRS, CDR2 YFSETQ. Germline trimming cut 4 bases from V and 2 bases from J; bases unmatched to any gene: 12. This CDR3 spans 17 amino acids.

The chain combines TRBV29-1 with TRBJ2-1; 8 nucleotides align to TRBD1. V lost 7 bases and J lost 3; bases outside the gene matches: 8. The CDR3 spans 14 residues. The germline gives CDR1 SQVTM, CDR2 ANQGSEA. Here the CDR3 DNA reads TGCAGCGCCCCGGGACAGGTTAACTACAATGAGCAGTTCTTC. It yields the protein CSAPGQVNYNEQFF.

The chain has TRBV6-5 and TRBJ2-2, with 8 bases that match TRBD2. The germline V gene encodes CDR1 MNHEY and CDR2 SVGAGI. This CDR3 spans 14 amino acids. V gave up 6 bases and J gave up 6 bases; unmatched junction bases: 6. The DNA of the CDR3 is TGTGCCAGCAGAGCCGGACTAGCATCCGGGGAGCTGTTTTTT. Residues: CASRAGLASGELFF.

The chain is built from TRBV29-1 and TRBJ2-7; 8 nucleotides line up with TRBD1. The CDR3 runs 13 residues. J gave up 11 bases and V 7 bases, and 16 bases lay outside the gene matches. Germline loops: CDR1 SQVTM, CDR2 ANQGSEA. CDR3 protein: CSAQTGAWGVEYF. In DNA, the CDR3 is TGCAGCGCCCAGACAGGGGCGTGGGGGGTCGAGTACTTC.

V is TRBV30 and J is TRBJ2-3; no firm D call. With 4 bases removed from V and 7 bases from J, the gap between germline ends came to 9 bases. The V gene's germline CDR1 is GTSNPN and CDR2 SVGIG (reference sequence). The CDR3 sequence is 11 residues long. The CDR3 nucleotides are TGTGCCTGGATTATTGGGCATACGCAGTATTTT. Its protein product is CAWIIGHTQYF.

The J gene is TRBJ2-3, the V gene TRBV18, with 7 positions matching TRBD2. J lost 2 bases, V lost 3 bases, and 8 bases had no gene match. Germline CDR1 is KGHSH and CDR2 is LQKENI. CDR3 size: 16 residues. The CDR3 sequence: CASSPRLAADTDTQYF. The CDR3 region has the DNA TGTGCCAGCTCACCCCGACTAGCCGCGGACACAGATACGCAGTATTTT.

As for this clone: Distinct nucleotide sequences in the sample also encode this CDR3. The CDR3 loop is CASSLAGVNTGELFF. The CDR3 bases are TGTGCCAGTTCCCTAGCGGGAGTGAACACCGGGGAGCTGTTTTTT. This chain links TRBV6-1 with TRBJ2-2, with 10 bases aligning to TRBD2. CDR1 and CDR2 from the germline V gene are MNHNS and SASEGT. The CDR3 sequence is 15 residues long. V lost 9 bases to trimming and J lost 1 base; unmatched junction nucleotides: 5.

The chain uses TRBV4-1 and TRBJ2-7; D is ambiguous. Trimming took 1 base from V and 5 from J, leaving 12 bases between them. CDR3 size: 14 residues. Germline assignment: CDR1 MGHRA and CDR2 YSYEKL. As DNA, the CDR3 is TGCGCCAGCAGCCAAGTTGGGCGTCGCCACGAGCAGTACTTC. The encoded protein is CASSQVGRRHEQYF.

The gene calls are TRBV2 and TRBJ2-2; TRBD2 aligns across 7 bases. The trim removed 6 bases at V and 5 bases at J, leaving 15 bases unmatched. Germline CDR1 reads SNHLY; CDR2 reads FYNNEI. This CDR3 is 17 amino acids long. CDR3 bases: TGTGCCAGCAGCCTCACCCGGGCGGGAGTACGGACCGGGGAGCTGTTTTTT. This gives the protein CASSLTRAGVRTGELFF. The full variable domain, rest sourced from reference TRBV2 and TRBJ2-2, is EPEVTQTPSHQVTQMGQEVILRCVPISNHLYFYWYRQILGQKVEFLVSFYNNEISEKSEIFDDQFSVERPDGSNFTLKIRSTKLEDSAMYFCASSLTRAGVRTGELFFGEGSRLTVL.